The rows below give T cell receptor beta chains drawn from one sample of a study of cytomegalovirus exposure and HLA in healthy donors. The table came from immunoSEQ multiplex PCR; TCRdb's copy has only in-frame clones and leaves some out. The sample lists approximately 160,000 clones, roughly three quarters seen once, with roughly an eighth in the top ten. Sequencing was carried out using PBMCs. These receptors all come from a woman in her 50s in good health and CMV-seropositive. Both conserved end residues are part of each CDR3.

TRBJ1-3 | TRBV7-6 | CASSGTGYGNTIYF
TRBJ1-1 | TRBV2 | CASSRRASWRAFF
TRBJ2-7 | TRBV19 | CASSSAGQGAYEQYF
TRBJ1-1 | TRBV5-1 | CASRLSGTPNTEAFF
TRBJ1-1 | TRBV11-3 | CASSLGPGGDTEAFF
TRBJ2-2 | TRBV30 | CAWSPGGLTGELFF
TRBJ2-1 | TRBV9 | CASSPSGGAYNEQFF
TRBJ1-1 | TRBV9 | CASSVGGGDTEAFF
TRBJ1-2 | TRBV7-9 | CASSLDTIERLSNYGYTF
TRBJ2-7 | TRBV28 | CASSSGQPTNYEQYF
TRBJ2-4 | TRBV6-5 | CASRTSLNIQYF
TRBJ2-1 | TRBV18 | CASSPQRSYNEQFF
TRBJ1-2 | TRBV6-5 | CASREGRYNYGYTF
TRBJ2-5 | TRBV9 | CASSPSGSQETQYF
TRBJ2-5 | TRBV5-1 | CASRRLAGGRETQYF
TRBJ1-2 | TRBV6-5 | CASSYLGQGQPGGYTF
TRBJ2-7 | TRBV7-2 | CASSLSGFDEQYF
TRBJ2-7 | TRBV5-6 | CASSFNRGAYEQYF
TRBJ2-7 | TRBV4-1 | CASSKGRGGDWGEQYF
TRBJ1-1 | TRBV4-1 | CASSAIAGVPTEAFF
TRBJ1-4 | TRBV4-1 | CASSLSIGQQLNEKLFF
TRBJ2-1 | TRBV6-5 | CASSYWSSGDNEQFF
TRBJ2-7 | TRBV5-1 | CASSLAQGSYEQYF
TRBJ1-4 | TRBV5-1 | CASSSSRRTDEKLFF
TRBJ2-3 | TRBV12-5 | CASGLKKTGGLAGGSTDTQYF
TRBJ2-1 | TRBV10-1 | CASSEAGGPLNEQFF
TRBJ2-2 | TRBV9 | CASSVGLDRVIDGELFF
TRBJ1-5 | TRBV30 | CACRDSINQPQHF
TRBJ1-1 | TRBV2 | CASSATGNTEAFF
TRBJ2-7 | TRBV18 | CASSPQGSRDRGLWPSYEQYF
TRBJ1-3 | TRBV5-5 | CASSFGYRGPNSGNTIYF
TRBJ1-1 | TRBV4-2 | CASGDGQGAWGNTEAFF
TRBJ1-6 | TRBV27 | CASSFTTGWNSPLHF
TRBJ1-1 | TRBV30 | CAGGSRPAFF
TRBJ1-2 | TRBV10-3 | CAITGDRYGYTF
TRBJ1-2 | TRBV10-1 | CASSNRQGDGYTF
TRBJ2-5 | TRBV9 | CASQRGGTETQYF
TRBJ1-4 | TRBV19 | CASSPRGGSEKLFF
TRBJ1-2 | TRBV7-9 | CASSWALDGYTF
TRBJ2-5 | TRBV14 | CASSKDYYQETQYF
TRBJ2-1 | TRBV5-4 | CASSAASSSYNEQFF
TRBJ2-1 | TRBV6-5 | CASSYGRSSYNEQFF
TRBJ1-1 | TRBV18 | CASSGTGGTEAFF
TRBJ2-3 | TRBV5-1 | CASSPGQKVVGTDTQYF
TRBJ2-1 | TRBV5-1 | CASSPGRRNEQFF
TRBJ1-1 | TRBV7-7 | CASSPGMNTEAFF
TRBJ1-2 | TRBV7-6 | CASSSTGAYGYTF
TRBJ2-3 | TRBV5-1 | CASSSLLAGGTDTQYF
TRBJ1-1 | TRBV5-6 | CASSLGGRGGMNTEAFF